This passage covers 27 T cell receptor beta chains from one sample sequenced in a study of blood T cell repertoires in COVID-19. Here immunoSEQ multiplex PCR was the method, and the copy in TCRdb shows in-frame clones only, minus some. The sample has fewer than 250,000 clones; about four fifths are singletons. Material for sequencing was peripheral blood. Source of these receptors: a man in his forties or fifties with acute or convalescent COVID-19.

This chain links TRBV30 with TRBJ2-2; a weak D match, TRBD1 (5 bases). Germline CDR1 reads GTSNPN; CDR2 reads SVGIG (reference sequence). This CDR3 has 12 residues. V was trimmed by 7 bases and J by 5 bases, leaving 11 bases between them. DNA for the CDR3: TGTGCCTTAGGACACGCTACCGGGGAGCTGTTTTTT. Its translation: CALGHATGELFF.

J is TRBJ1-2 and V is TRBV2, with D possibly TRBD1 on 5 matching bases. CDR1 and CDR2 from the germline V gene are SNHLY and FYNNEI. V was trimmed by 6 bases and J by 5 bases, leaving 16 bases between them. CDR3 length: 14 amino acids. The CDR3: CASRGGAGGYGYTF. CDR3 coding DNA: TGTGCCAGCAGGGGAGGGGCAGGAGGTTATGGCTACACCTTC.

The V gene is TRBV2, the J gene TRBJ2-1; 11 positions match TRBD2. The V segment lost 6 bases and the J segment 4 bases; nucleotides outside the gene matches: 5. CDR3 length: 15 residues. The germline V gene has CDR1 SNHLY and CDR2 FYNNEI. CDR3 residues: CASRLGTSGYNEQFF. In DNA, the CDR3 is TGTGCCAGCAGGCTGGGGACTAGCGGTTACAATGAGCAGTTCTTC.

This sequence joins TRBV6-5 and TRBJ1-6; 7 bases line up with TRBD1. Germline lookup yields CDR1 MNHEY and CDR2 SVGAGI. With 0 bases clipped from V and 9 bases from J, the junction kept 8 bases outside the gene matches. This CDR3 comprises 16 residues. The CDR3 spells CASSYSPGQGGSPLHF. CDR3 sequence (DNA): TGTGCCAGCAGTTACTCGCCGGGCCAGGGGGGTTCACCCCTCCACTTT.

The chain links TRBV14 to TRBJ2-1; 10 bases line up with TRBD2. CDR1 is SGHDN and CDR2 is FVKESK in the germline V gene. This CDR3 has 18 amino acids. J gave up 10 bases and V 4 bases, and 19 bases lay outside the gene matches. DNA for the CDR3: TGTGCCAGCAGCCGGGGGGAAGACCTCCTAGCGGGAGCCCACGAGCAGTTCTTC. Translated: CASSRGEDLLAGAHEQFF.

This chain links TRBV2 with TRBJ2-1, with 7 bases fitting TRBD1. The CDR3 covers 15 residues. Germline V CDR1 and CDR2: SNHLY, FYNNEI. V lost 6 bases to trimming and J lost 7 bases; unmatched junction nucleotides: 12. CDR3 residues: CASSPDRRSTNEQFF. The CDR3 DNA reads TGTGCCAGCAGCCCGGACAGGAGGTCTACAAATGAGCAGTTCTTC.

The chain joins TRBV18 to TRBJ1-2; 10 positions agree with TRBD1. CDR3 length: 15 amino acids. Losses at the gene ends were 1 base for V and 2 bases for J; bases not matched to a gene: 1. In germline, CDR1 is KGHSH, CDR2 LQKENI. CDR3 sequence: CASSPRGQGNYGYTF. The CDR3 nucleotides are TGTGCCAGCTCACCACGGGGACAGGGGAACTATGGCTACACCTTC.

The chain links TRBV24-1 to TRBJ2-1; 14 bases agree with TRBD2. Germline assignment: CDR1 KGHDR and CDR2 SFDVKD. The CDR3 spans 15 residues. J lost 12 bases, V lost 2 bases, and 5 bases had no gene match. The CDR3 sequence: CATSDWTSGRIWQFF. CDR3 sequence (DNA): TGTGCCACCAGTGATTGGACTAGCGGGAGGATATGGCAGTTCTTC.

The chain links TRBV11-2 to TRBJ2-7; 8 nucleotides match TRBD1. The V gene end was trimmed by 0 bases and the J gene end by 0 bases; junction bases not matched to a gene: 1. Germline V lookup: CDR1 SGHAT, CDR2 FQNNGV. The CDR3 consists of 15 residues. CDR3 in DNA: TGTGCCAGCAGCTTAGAAACAGGGGGCTCCTACGAGCAGTACTTC. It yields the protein CASSLETGGSYEQYF.

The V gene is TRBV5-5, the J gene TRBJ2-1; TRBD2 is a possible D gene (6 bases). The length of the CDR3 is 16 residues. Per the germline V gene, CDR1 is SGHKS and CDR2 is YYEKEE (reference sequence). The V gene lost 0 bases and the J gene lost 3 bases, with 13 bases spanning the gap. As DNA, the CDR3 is TGTGCCAGCAGCTTGGGAGCGGGCTACTACTACAATGAGCAGTTCTTC. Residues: CASSLGAGYYYNEQFF.

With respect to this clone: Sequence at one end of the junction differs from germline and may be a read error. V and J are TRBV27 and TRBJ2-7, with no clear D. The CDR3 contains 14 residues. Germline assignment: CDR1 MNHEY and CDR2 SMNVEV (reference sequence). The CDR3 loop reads CATSERGSSYEQYF. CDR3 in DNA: TGTGCCACCAGTGAAAGAGGTAGCTCCTACGAGCAGTACTTC.

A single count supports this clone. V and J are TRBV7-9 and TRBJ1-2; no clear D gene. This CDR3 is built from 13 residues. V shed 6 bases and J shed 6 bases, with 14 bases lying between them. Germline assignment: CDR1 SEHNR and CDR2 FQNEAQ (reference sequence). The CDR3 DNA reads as TGTGCCAGCAGGATCTCCCCGGAGGATGGCTACACCTTC. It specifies CASRISPEDGYTF.

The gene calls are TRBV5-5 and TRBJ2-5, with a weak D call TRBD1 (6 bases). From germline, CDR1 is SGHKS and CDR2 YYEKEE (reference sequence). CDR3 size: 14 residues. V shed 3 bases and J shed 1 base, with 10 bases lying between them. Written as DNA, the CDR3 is TGTGCCAGCAGCTACGGGACAACCCAAGAGACCCAGTACTTC. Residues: CASSYGTTQETQYF. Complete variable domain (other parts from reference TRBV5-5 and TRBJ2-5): DAGVTQSPTHLIKTRGQQVTLRCSPISGHKSVSWYQQVLGQGPQFIFQYYEKEERGRGNFPDRFSARQFPNYSSELNVNALLLGDSALYLCASSYGTTQETQYFGPGTRLLVL.

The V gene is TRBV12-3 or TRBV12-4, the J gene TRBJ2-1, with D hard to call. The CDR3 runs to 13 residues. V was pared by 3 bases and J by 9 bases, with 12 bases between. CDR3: CASSLVLGGEQFF. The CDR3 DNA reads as TGTGCCAGCAGTTTGGTCCTTGGCGGTGAGCAGTTCTTC.

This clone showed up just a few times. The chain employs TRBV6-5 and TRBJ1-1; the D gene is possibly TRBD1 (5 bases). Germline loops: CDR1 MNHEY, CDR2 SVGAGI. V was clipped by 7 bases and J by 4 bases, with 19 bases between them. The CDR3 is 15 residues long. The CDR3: CASIGLVGGGTEAFF. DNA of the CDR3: TGTGCCAGCATTGGACTAGTTGGGGGAGGCACTGAAGCTTTCTTT.

The CDR3 here is CASSHANSNQPQHF. CDR3 sequence (DNA): TGTGCCAGCAGCCATGCGAATAGCAATCAGCCCCAGCATTTT. This rearrangement joins TRBV7-9 to TRBJ1-5; D not resolved. The V end lost 5 bases, the J end lost 0 bases, and 8 bases lay between the germline ends. Germline CDR1 reads SEHNR; CDR2 reads FQNEAQ (reference sequence). This CDR3 region has 14 residues.

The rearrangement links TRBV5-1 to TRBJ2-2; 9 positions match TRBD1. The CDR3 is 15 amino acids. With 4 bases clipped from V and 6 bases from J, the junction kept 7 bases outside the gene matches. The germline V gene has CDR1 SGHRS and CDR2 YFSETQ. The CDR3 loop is CASSRGTGSAGELFF. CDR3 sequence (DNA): TGCGCCAGCAGCCGCGGGACAGGGTCGGCCGGGGAGCTGTTTTTT.

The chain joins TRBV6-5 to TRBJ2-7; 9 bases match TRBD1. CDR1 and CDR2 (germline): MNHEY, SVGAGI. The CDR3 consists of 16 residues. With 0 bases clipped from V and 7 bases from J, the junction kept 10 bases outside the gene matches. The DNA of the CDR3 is TGTGCCAGCAGTTACTCGAAAGGGACAGGGAAAGCAGAGCAGTACTTC. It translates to CASSYSKGTGKAEQYF.

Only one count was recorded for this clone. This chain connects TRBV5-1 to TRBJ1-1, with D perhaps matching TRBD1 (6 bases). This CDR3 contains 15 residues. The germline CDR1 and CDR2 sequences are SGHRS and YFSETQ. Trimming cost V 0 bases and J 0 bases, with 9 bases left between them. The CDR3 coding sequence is TGCGCCAGCAGCTTGGCAGGGGCGATGAACACTGAAGCTTTCTTT. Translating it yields CASSLAGAMNTEAFF.

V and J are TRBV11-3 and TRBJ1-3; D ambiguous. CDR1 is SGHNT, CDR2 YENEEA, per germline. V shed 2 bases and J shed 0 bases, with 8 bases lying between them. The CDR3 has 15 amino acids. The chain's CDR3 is CASSLYSLSGNTIYF. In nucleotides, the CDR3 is TGTGCCAGCAGCTTATACAGTCTCTCTGGAAACACCATATATTTT.

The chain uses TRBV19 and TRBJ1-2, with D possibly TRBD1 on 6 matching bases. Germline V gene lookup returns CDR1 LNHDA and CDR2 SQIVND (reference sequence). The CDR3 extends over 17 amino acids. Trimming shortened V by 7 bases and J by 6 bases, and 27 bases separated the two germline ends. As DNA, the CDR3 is TGTGCCAGTACCGTCCCCCCCGGGGGGCAGGGAATCGATGGCTACACCTTC. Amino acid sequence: CASTVPPGGQGIDGYTF.

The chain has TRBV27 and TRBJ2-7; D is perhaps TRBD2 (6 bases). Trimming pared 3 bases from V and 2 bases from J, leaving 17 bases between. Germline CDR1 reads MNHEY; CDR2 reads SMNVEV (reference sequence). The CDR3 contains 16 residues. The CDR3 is CASSFAGTGLPYEQYF. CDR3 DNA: TGTGCCAGCAGTTTTGCCGGGACTGGTCTCCCCTACGAGCAGTACTTC.

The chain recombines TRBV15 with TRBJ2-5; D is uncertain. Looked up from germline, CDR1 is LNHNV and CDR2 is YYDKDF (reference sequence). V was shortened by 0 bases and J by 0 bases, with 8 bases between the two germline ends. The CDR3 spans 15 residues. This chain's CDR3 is CATSRDGLDQETQYF. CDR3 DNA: TGTGCCACCAGCAGAGATGGCCTAGACCAAGAGACCCAGTACTTC.

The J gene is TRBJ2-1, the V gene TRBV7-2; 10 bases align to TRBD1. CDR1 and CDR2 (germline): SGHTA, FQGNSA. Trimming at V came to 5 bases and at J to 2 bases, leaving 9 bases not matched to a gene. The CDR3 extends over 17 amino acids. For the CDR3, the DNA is TGTGCCAGCAGCCCAAGTCTAGGGACAGGGGCCTACAATGAGCAGTTCTTC. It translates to CASSPSLGTGAYNEQFF.

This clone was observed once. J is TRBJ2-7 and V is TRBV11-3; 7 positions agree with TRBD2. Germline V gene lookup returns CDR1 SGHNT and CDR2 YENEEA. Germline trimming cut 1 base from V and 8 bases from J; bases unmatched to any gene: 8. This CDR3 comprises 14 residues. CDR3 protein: CASSLGWEGPKQYF. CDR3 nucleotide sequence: TGTGCCAGCAGCTTAGGGTGGGAGGGACCAAAGCAGTACTTC.

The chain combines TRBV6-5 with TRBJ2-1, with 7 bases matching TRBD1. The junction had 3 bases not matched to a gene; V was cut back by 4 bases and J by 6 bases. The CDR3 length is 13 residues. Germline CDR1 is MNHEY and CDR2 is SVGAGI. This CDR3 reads CASSFNRGNEQFF. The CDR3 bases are TGTGCCAGCAGTTTCAACAGGGGCAATGAGCAGTTCTTC.

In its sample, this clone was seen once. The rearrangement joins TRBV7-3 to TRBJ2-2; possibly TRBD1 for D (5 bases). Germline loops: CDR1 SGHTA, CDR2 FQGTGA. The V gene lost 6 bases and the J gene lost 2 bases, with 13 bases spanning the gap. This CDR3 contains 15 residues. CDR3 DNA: TGTGCCAGCAGGCCCCCCGGACAAAACACCGGGGAGCTGTTTTTT. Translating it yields CASRPPGQNTGELFF.